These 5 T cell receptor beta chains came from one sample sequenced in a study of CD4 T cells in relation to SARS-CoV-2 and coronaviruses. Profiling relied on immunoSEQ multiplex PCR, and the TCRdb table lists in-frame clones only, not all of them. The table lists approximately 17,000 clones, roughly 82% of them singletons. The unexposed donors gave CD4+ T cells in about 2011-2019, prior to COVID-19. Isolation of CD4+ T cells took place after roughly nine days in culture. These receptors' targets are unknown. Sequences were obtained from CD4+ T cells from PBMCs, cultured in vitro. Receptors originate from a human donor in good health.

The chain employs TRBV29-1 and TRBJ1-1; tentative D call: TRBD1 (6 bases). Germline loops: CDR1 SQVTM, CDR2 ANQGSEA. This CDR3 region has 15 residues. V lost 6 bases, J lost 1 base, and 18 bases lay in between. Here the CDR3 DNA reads TGCAGCGTCGAATTTCAGGGGCCACGGAACACTGAAGCTTTCTTT. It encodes CSVEFQGPRNTEAFF.

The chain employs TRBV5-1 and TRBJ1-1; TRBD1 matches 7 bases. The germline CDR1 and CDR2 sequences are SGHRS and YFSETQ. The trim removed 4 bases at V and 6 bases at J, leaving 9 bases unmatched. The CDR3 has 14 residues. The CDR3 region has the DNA TGCGCCAGCAGCAAGACGACAGGGACGGCTGAAGCTTTCTTT. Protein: CASSKTTGTAEAFF.

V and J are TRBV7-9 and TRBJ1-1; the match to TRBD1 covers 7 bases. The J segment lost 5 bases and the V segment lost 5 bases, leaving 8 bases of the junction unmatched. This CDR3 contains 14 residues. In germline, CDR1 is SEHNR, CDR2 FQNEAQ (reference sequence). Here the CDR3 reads CASSPGGGWTEAFF. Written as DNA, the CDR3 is TGTGCCAGCAGCCCAGGGGGGGGCTGGACTGAAGCTTTCTTT. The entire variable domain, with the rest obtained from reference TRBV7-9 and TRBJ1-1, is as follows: DTGVSQNPRHKITKRGQNVTFRCDPISEHNRLYWYRQTLGQGPEFLTYFQNEAQLEKSRLLSDRFSAERPKGSFSTLEIQRTEQGDSAMYLCASSPGGGWTEAFFGQGTRLTVV.

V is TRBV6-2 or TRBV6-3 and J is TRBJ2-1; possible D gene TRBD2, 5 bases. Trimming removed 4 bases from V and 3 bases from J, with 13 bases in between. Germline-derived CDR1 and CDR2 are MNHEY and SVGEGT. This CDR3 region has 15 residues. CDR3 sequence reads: CASSSLDSRYNEQFF. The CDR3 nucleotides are TGTGCCAGCAGTTCACTAGACTCACGCTACAATGAGCAGTTCTTC.

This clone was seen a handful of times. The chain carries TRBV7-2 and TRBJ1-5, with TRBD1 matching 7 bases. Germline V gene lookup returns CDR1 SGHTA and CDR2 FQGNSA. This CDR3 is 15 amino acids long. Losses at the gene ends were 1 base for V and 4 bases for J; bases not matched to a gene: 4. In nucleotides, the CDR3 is TGTGCCAGCAGCTTAGTTTTGACAGGGAATCAGCCCCAGCATTTT. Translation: CASSLVLTGNQPQHF.